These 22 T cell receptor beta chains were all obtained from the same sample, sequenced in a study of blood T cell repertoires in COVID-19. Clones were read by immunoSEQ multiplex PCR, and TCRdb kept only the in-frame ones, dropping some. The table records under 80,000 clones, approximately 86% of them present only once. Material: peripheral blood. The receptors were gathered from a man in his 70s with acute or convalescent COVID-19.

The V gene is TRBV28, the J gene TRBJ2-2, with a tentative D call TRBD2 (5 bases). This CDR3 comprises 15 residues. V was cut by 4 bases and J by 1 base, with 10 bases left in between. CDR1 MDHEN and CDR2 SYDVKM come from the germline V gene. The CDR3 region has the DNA TGTGCCAGCAGTTGGGTGAGCGGGAACACCGGGGAGCTGTTTTTT. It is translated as CASSWVSGNTGELFF.

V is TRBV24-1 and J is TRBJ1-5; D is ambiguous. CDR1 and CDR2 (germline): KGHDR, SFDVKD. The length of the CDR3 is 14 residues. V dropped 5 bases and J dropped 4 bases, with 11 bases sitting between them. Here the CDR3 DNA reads TGTGCCACCAGTGCTAGCAGCCAGAATCAGCCCCAGCATTTT. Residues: CATSASSQNQPQHF.

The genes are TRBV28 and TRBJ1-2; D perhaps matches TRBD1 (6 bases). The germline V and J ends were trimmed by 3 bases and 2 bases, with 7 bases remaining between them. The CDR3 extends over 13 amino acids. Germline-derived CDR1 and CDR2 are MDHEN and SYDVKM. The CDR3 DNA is TGTGCCAGCAGTTTCGGACAGAACTATGGCTACACCTTC. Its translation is CASSFGQNYGYTF.

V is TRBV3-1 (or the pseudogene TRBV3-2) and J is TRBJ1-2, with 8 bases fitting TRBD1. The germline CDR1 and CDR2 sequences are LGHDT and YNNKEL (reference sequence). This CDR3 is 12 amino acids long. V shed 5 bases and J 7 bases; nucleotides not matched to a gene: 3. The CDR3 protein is CASSTGGSGYTF. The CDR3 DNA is TGTGCCAGCAGCACAGGGGGAAGTGGCTACACCTTC.

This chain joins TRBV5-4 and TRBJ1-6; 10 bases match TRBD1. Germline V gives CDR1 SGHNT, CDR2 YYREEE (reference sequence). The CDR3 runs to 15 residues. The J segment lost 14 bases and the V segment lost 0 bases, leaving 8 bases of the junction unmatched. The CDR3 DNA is TGTGCCAGCAGCTTGGGAGGGGACAGGGGAGGAACCCTCCACTTT. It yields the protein CASSLGGDRGGTLHF.

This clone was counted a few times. The CDR3 region has the DNA TGTGCCAGCAGCCAAACCGGGAGGATCGGGGAGCTGTTTTTT. Protein product: CASSQTGRIGELFF. The V and J genes are TRBV3-1 (or the pseudogene TRBV3-2) and TRBJ2-2, with TRBD2 matching over 7 bases. This CDR3 is built from 14 residues. Per the germline V gene, CDR1 is LGHDT and CDR2 is YNNKEL (reference sequence). The V segment lost 2 bases and the J segment 7 bases; nucleotides outside the gene matches: 4.

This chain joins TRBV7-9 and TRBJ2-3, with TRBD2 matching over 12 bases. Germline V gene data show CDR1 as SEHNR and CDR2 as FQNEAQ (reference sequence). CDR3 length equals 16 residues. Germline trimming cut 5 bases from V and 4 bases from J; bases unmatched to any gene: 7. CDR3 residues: CASSPLAGGQSDTQYF. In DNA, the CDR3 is TGTGCCAGCAGCCCCCTAGCGGGGGGGCAATCAGATACGCAGTATTTT.

DNA for the CDR3: TGTGCCAGCAGCTTGCTTGGCCCCGGGGAGACCCAGTACTTC. It codes for CASSLLGPGETQYF. V usage is TRBV7-3 and J usage is TRBJ2-5, with unresolved D. The V end was cut by 3 bases, the J end by 5 bases, with 13 bases between. Per the germline V gene, CDR1 is SGHTA and CDR2 is FQGTGA. The CDR3 runs 14 residues.

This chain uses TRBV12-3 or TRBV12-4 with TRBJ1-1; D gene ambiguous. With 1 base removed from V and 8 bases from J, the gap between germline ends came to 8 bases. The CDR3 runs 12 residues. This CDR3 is CASSLGGGEAFF. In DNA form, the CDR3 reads TGTGCCAGCAGTTTAGGGGGAGGCGAAGCTTTCTTT.

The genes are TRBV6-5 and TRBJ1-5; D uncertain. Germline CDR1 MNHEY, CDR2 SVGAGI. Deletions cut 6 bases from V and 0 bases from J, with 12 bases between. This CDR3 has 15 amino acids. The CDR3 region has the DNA TGTGCCAGCAGCCCCGGTGGTAATAGCAATCAGCCCCAGCATTTT. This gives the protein CASSPGGNSNQPQHF.

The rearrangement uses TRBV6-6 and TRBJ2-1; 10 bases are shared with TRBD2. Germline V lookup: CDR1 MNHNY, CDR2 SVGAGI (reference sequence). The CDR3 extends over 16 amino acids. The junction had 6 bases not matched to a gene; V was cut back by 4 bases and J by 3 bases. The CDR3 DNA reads TGTGCCAGCAGTTCTAGAAGCGGGGGGGTCTACAATGAGCAGTTCTTC. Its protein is CASSSRSGGVYNEQFF.

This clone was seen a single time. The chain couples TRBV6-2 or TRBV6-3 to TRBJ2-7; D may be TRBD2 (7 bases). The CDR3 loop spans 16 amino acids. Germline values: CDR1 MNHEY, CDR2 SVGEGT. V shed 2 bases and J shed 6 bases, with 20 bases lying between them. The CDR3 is CASSYLRGAGWGEQYF. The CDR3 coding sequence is TGTGCCAGCAGTTACCTCCGGGGGGCGGGATGGGGCGAGCAGTACTTC.

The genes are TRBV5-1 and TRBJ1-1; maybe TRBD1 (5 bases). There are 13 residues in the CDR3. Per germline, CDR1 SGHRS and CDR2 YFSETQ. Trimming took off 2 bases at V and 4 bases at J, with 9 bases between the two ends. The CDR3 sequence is CASSFGGFTEAFF. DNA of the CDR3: TGCGCCAGCAGCTTTGGGGGGTTCACTGAAGCTTTCTTT.

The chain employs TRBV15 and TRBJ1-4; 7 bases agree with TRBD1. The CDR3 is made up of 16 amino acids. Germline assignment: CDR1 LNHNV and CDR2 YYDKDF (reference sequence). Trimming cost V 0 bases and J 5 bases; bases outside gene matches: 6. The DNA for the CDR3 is TGTGCCACCAGCAGAGAGCAGGGGGTCGCCAATGAAAAACTGTTTTTT. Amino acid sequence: CATSREQGVANEKLFF.

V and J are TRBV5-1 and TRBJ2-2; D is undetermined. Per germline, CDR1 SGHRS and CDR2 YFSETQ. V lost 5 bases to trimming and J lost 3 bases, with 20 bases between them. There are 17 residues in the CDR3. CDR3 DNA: TGCGCCAGCAGTCGGAGCCCCCCGCCGCTTTACACCGGGGAGCTGTTTTTT. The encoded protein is CASSRSPPPLYTGELFF.

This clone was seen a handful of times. The CDR3 is CASSQSLMNTEAFF. Here the CDR3 DNA reads TGTGCCAGCAGCCAGAGTTTGATGAACACTGAAGCTTTCTTT. V gene TRBV3-1 (or the pseudogene TRBV3-2) combines with J gene TRBJ1-1; D gene uncertain. Germline CDR1 and CDR2: LGHDT and YNNKEL (reference sequence). This CDR3 spans 14 amino acids. With 3 bases removed from V and 0 bases from J, the gap between germline ends came to 8 bases.

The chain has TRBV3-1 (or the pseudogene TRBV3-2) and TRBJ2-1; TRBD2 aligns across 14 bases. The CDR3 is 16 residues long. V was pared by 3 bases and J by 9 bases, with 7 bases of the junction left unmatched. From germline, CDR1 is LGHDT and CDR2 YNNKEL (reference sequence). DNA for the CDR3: TGTGCCAGCAGCCAGGCCGGGACTAGCGGGAGTGGTGAGCAGTTCTTC. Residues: CASSQAGTSGSGEQFF.

The CDR3 sequence is CASSLVQAGSTEAFF. CDR3 coding DNA: TGCGCCAGCAGCTTGGTTCAGGCCGGGAGCACTGAAGCTTTCTTT. The V call is TRBV5-1, the J call TRBJ1-1; no definite D call. Germline lookup yields CDR1 SGHRS and CDR2 YFSETQ. V was clipped by 0 bases and J by 4 bases, with 13 bases between them. CDR3 length: 15 residues.

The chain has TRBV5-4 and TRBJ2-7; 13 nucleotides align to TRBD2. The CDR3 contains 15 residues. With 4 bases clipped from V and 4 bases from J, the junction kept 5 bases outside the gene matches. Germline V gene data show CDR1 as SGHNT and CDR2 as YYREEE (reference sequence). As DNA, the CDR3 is TGTGCCAGCAGCCCCGGGACTAGCGGGAATTACGAGCAGTACTTC. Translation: CASSPGTSGNYEQYF.

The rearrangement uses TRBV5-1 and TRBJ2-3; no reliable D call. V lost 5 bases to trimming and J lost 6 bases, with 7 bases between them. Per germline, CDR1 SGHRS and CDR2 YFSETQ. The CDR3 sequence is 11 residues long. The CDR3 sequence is CASRFSDTQYF. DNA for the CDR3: TGCGCCAGCAGATTTTCGGATACGCAGTATTTT. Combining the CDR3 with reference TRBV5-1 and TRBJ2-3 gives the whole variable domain KAGVTQTPRYLIKTRGQQVTLSCSPISGHRSVSWYQQTPGQGLQFLFEYFSETQRNKGNFPGRFSGRQFSNSRSEMNVSTLELGDSALYLCASRFSDTQYFGPGTRLTVL.

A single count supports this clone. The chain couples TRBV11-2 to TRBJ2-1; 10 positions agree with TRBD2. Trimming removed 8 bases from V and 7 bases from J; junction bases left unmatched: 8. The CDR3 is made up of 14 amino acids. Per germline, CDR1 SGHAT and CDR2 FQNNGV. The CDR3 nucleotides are TGTGCCAGCCAGCGGGCACTAGCGGGAAATGAGCAGTTCTTC. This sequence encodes CASQRALAGNEQFF.

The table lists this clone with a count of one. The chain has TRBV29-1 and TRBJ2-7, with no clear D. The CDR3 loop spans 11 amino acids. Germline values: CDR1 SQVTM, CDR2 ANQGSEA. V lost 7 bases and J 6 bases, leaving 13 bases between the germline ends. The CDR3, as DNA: TGCAGCGCTTATGTGAGTACCGAGCAGTACTTC. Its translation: CSAYVSTEQYF.